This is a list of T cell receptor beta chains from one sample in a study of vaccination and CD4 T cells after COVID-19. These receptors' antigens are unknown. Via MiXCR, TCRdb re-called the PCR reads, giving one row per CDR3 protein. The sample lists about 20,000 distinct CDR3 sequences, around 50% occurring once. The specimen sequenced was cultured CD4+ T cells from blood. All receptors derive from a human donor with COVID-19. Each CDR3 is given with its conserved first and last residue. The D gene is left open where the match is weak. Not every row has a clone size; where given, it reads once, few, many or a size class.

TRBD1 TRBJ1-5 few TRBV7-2 TGTGCCAGCAGCCCAGGACAGGGGGCGGTGCAGCCCCAGCATTTT CASSPGQGAVQPQHF
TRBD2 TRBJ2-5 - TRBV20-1 TGCAGTGCTAGAGCGGGGGGGCCGAGGGAGACCCAGTACTTC CSARAGGPRETQYF
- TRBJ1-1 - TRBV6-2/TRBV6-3 TGTGCCAGCAGTTACCAGGCCCAGAACACTGAAGCTTTCTTT CASSYQAQNTEAFF
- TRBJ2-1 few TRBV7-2 TGTGCCAGCATTTTCGAGGGACTCTACAATGAGCAGTTCTTC CASIFEGLYNEQFF
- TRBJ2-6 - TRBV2 TGTGCCAGTGGAGCCAGGGTACAGGTCAACGTCCTGACTTTC CASGARVQVNVLTF
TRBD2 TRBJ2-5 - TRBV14 TGTGCCAGCAGCCACACTAGCGGGGGGCCCACAACCCAGTACTTC CASSHTSGGPTTQYF
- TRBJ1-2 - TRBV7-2 TGTGCCAGCAGCTTAGAGGGAGGCTATGGCTACACCTTC CASSLEGGYGYTF
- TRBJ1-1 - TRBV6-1 TGTGCCAGCAGTGAGGGGACCTCTGAAGCTTTCTTT CASSEGTSEAFF
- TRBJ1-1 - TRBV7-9 TGTGCCAGCAGCTTAGAGGGCAGTAACACTGAAGCTTTCTTT CASSLEGSNTEAFF
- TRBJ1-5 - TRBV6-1 TGTGCCAGCAGTCCATCGACAGGCAATCAGCCCCAGCATTTT CASSPSTGNQPQHF
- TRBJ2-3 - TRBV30 TGTGCCTGGAGTCCCGCAGATACGCAGTATTTT CAWSPADTQYF
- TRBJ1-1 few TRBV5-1 TGCGCCAGCACCTGGGGGGGGCTGAAGTCTGAAGCTTTCTTT CASTWGGLKSEAFF
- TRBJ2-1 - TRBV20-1 TGCAGTGCTTCGATTACAGGGTATGAGCAGTTCTTC CSASITGYEQFF
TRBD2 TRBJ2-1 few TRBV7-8 TGTGCCAGCAGCCCCGGGACTAGCGGGGGGAGCTACAATGAGCAGTTCTTC CASSPGTSGGSYNEQFF
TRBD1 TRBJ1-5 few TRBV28 TGTGCCAGCAGTTCACAGGGGGACAATCAGCCCCAGCATTTT CASSSQGDNQPQHF
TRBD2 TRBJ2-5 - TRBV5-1 TGCGCCAGCAGCTTGGAGGGGAGGGTACAAGAGACCCAGTACTTC CASSLEGRVQETQYF
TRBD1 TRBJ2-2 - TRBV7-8 TGTGCCAGCCGACTACCGGGACAGAGTACCGGGGAGCTGTTTTTT CASRLPGQSTGELFF
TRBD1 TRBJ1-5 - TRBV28 TGTGCCAGCAGCCGAGGGACAGCCAATAATCAGCCCCAGCATTTT CASSRGTANNQPQHF
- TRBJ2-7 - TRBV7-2 TGTGCCAGCAGCTTAGGGCGGTGGTCCGGGGAAGAGCAGTACTTC CASSLGRWSGEEQYF
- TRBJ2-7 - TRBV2 TGTGCCAGCAGTGAAGGGCGGGGTCTCTACGAGCAGTACTTC CASSEGRGLYEQYF
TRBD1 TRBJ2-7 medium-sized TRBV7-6 TGTGCCAGCAGCTTAAGAACAGGGGCCTACGAGCAGTACTTC CASSLRTGAYEQYF
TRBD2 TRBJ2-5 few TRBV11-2 TGTGCCAGCAGCTTACGGAGGGGGACTAGCGGGGGGATTGGGGAGACCCAGTACTTC CASSLRRGTSGGIGETQYF
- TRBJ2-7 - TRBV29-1 TGCAGCGTTGGGGAAAGGTGGCAGGCGGCCTCCTACGAGCAGTACTTC CSVGERWQAASYEQYF
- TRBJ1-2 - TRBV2 TGTGCCAGCAGCCCCCCGGGGGTAGTATGGGGCTACACCTTC CASSPPGVVWGYTF
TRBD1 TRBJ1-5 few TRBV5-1 TGCGCCAGCAGGGAGGGACAGGGGATCAATCAGCCCCAGCATTTT CASREGQGINQPQHF
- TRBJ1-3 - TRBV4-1 TGCGCCAGCAGCCAAGGGTACGCTGACTCTGGAAACACCATATATTTT CASSQGYADSGNTIYF
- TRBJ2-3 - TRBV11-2 TGTGCCAGCAGCTCCCCCCGGGGCACAGATACGCAGTATTTT CASSSPRGTDTQYF
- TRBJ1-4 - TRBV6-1 TGTGCCAGCAGTACCCCGGACTCCCTGGGTGTGTTTTTT CASSTPDSLGVFF
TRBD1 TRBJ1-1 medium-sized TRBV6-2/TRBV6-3 TGTGCCAGCAGTGACCCGACAGGGAGGAACACTGAAGCTTTCTTT CASSDPTGRNTEAFF
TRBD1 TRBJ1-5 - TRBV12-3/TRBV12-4 TGTGCCAGCAGTTTTGGCACAGGGGGGGCGTACCAGCCCCAGCATTTT CASSFGTGGAYQPQHF
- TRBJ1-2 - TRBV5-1 TGCGCCAGCAGCTTGGTACAGGGTAACTATGGCTACACCTTC CASSLVQGNYGYTF
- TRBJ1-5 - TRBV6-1 TGTGCCAGCAGCTCCCTGTGGGACTCAGGCAATCAGCCCCAGCATTTT CASSSLWDSGNQPQHF
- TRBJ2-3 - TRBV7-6 TGTGCCAGCAGCCTAGGGGTAGGGATCGGCACAGATACGCAGTATTTT CASSLGVGIGTDTQYF
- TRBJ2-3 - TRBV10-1 TGCGCCAGCAGTGAAGGCGGGCCTACAGATACGCAGTATTTT CASSEGGPTDTQYF
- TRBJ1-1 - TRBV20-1 TGCAGTGCTAGAGATTGGACCTCCAGGGTTGAAGCTTTCTTT CSARDWTSRVEAFF
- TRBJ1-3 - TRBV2 TGTGCCAGCAGTGTAAGCAGCGCGGATTCTGGAAACACCATATATTTT CASSVSSADSGNTIYF
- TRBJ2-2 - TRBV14 TGTGCCAGCAGCCAGATTGGAGTAACGGGGAACACCGGGGAGCTGTTTTTT CASSQIGVTGNTGELFF
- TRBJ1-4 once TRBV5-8 TGTGCCAGCAGCCAATATCGACAGACTGCAACTAATGAAAAACTGTTTTTT CASSQYRQTATNEKLFF
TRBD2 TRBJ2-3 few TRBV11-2 TGTGCCAGCAGCTTGATAGCGGGGGGCACAGATACGCAGTATTTT CASSLIAGGTDTQYF
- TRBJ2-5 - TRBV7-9 TGTGCCAGCAGCTTAGTTCTAATTGACGGAGGGACCCAGTACTTC CASSLVLIDGGTQYF
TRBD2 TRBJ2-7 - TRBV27 TGTGCCAGCACCGTCGCAGCGGGGGGGCCGAGCGAGCAGTACTTC CASTVAAGGPSEQYF
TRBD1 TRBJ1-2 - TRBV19 TGTGCCAGTAGTAGGGGTGAGGGGGCGGCCTATGGCTACACCTTC CASSRGEGAAYGYTF
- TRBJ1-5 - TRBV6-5 TGTGCCAGCAGTTACGGGGGGGCCCGAAATAGCAATCAGCCCCAGCATTTT CASSYGGARNSNQPQHF
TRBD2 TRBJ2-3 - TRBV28 TGTGCCAGCATCTATCCCGAGCGGGGGGGGGCAGATACGCAGTATTTT CASIYPERGGADTQYF
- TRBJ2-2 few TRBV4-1 TGCGCCAGCACCCCAGCCGGGGAGCTGTTTTTT CASTPAGELFF
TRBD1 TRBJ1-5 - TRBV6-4 TGTGCCAGCAGTGTTACAGGGGGCGAGCCCCAGCATTTT CASSVTGGEPQHF
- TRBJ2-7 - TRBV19 TGTGCCAGTAGTATAGAGGGTGGCGAGCAGTACTTC CASSIEGGEQYF
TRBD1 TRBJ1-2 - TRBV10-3 TGTGCCATCAGTGACACAAACCCCGGGACAGGGGTCTATGGCTACACCTTC CAISDTNPGTGVYGYTF
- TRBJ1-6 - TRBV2 TGTGCCAGCAGGATTGGGACCATAGGTAATTCACCCCTCCACTTT CASRIGTIGNSPLHF
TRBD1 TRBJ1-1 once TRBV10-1 TGCGCCAGCAGTGACCCAGGGGGCCGGGCTTTCTTT CASSDPGGRAFF
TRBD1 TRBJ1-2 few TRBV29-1 TGCAGCGTTGGGACAGGGCTTAACTATGGCTACACCTTC CSVGTGLNYGYTF
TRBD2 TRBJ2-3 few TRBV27 TGTGCCAGCAGTTTCGGGCTAGCGGGGGTCACAGATACGCAGTATTTT CASSFGLAGVTDTQYF
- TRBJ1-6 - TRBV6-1 TGTGCCAGCAGTAATCCGGACAGCTATTCACCCCTCCACTTT CASSNPDSYSPLHF
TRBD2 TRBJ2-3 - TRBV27 TGTGCCAGCAGTTTAGGGGGGGTAGTCACAGATACGCAGTATTTT CASSLGGVVTDTQYF
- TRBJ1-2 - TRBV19 TGTGCCAGTAGTATTGGGGGGGCTCCTCGTGGCTACACCTTC CASSIGGAPRGYTF
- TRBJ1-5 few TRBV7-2 TGTGCCAGCAGCCGGTATCAGACTTATAGCAATCAGCCCCAGCATTTT CASSRYQTYSNQPQHF
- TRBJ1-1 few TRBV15 TGTGCCACCAGCAGAGATAGGTCAGGGGAAGCTTTCTTT CATSRDRSGEAFF
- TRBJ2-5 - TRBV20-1 TGCAGTGCTAGAGGGGCTCCGGGCGAGACCCAGTACTTC CSARGAPGETQYF
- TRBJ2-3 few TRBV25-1 TGTGCCAGCAGGGGGGTGGGGATAGATACGCAGTATTTT CASRGVGIDTQYF
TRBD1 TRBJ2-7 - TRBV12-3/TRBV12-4 TGTGCCAGCACTACCCGGGACAGGGGAATATACGAGCAGTACTTC CASTTRDRGIYEQYF